This T cell receptor beta chain was identified during a study of T-cell reconstitution after alpha-beta-depleted transplantation in children (dated by TCRdb to the mid-2010s). At the level of the whole study: T-cell immune reconstitution after TCRalphabeta/CD19-depleted allogeneic hematopoietic cell transplantation in children was quantitatively tracked in the study by means of TCR repertoire profiling.

Library preparation employed PCR. TCRdb lists the instrument as Illumina HiSeq 2500. TCR libraries were prepared with molecular barcoding, using unique molecular identifiers to normalize TCRbeta repertoire quantification. TCRdb trimmed public reads at Q25 via fastp, called clones via MiXCR and kept in-frame beta chains. Entries that share a CDR3 protein sequence are merged under the most common genes and DNA. The sample profile shows about 400,000 distinct CDR3 sequences; about a fifth of them were found once. The ten top clones hold less than 4.5% of the sample. Of note for this clonotype: The antigen it recognizes is unknown. Qualities for individual bases were not recorded, and no much larger clone is one base off.

Reading the germline V gene (reference sequence) gives CDR1 DFQATT and CDR2 SNEGSKA. Between the V and J ends, shortened by 6 bases and 5 bases respectively, the junction contains 11 bases. The CDR3, from cysteine to phenylalanine, totals 12 residues. Just the 36-base CDR3 DNA is kept, in frame starting at base 1. This material consisted of PBMCs from the stem cell graft donor, taken from the stem cell graft. Rearrangement joined TRBV20-1 to TRBJ1-3; a confident D gene designation cannot be given. This sequence was found in a human donor who donated a stem cell graft to a child with acute myeloid leukemia. The DNA sequence reads TGCAGTGCCACAACCGGTAGAAACACCATATATTTT. Protein translation: CSATTGRNTIYF.